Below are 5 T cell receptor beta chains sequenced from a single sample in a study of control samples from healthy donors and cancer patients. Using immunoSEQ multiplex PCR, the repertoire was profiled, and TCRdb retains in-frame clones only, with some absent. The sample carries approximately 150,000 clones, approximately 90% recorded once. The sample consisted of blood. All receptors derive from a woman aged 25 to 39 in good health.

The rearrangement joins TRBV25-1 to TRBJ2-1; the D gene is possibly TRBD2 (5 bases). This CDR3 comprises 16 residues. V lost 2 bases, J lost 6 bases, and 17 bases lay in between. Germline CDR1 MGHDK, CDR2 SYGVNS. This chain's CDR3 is CASSEREPQSGNEQFF. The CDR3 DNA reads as TGTGCCAGCAGTGAACGGGAACCCCAGAGTGGCAATGAGCAGTTCTTC.

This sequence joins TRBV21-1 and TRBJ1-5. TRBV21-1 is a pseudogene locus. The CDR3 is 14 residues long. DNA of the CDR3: TGTGCCAGCATGAGGAGGGGTGGGGATCAGCCCCAGCATTTT. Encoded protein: CASMRRGGDQPQHF.

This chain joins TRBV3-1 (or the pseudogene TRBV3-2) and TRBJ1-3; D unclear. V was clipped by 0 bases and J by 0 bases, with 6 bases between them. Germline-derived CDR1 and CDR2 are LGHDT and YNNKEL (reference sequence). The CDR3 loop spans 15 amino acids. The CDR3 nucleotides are TGTGCCAGCAGCCAAGATGGCGGCTCTGGAAACACCATATATTTT. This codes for CASSQDGGSGNTIYF.

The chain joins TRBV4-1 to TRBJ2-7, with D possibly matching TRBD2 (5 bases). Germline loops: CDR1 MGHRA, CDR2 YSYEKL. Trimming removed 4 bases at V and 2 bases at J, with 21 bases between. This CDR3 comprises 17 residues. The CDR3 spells CASSPSGLSTRAYEQYF. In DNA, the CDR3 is TGCGCCAGCAGCCCCAGCGGTTTATCGACCCGGGCCTACGAGCAGTACTTC.

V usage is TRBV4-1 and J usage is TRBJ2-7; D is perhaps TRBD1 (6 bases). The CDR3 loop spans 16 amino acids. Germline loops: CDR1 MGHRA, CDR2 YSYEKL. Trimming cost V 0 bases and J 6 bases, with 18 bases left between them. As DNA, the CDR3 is TGCGCCAGCAGCCAAGATAGGTTTGGCAGGGGTAGCGAGCAGTACTTC. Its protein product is CASSQDRFGRGSEQYF.